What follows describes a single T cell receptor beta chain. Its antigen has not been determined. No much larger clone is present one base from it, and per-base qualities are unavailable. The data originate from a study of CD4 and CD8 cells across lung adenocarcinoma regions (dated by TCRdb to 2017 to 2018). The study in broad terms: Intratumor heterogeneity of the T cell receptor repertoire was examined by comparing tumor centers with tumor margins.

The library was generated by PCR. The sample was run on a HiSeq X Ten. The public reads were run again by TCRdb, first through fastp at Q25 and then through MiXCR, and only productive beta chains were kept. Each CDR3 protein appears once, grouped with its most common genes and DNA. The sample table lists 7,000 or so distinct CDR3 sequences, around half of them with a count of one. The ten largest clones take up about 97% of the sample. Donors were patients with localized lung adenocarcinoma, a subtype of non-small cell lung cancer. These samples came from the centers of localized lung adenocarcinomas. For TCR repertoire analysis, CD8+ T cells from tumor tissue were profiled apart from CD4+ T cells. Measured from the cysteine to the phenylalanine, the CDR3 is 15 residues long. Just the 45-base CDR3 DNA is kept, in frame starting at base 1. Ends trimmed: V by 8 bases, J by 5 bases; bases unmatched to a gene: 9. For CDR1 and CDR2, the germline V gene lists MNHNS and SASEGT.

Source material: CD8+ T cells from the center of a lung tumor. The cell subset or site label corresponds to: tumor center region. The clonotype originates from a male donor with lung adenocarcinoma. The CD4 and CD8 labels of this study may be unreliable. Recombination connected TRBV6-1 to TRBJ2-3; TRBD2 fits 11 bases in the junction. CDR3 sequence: CASAPSGRREDTQYF. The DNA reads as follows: TGTGCCAGCGCCCCTAGCGGGAGGCGGGAAGATACGCAGTATTTT.